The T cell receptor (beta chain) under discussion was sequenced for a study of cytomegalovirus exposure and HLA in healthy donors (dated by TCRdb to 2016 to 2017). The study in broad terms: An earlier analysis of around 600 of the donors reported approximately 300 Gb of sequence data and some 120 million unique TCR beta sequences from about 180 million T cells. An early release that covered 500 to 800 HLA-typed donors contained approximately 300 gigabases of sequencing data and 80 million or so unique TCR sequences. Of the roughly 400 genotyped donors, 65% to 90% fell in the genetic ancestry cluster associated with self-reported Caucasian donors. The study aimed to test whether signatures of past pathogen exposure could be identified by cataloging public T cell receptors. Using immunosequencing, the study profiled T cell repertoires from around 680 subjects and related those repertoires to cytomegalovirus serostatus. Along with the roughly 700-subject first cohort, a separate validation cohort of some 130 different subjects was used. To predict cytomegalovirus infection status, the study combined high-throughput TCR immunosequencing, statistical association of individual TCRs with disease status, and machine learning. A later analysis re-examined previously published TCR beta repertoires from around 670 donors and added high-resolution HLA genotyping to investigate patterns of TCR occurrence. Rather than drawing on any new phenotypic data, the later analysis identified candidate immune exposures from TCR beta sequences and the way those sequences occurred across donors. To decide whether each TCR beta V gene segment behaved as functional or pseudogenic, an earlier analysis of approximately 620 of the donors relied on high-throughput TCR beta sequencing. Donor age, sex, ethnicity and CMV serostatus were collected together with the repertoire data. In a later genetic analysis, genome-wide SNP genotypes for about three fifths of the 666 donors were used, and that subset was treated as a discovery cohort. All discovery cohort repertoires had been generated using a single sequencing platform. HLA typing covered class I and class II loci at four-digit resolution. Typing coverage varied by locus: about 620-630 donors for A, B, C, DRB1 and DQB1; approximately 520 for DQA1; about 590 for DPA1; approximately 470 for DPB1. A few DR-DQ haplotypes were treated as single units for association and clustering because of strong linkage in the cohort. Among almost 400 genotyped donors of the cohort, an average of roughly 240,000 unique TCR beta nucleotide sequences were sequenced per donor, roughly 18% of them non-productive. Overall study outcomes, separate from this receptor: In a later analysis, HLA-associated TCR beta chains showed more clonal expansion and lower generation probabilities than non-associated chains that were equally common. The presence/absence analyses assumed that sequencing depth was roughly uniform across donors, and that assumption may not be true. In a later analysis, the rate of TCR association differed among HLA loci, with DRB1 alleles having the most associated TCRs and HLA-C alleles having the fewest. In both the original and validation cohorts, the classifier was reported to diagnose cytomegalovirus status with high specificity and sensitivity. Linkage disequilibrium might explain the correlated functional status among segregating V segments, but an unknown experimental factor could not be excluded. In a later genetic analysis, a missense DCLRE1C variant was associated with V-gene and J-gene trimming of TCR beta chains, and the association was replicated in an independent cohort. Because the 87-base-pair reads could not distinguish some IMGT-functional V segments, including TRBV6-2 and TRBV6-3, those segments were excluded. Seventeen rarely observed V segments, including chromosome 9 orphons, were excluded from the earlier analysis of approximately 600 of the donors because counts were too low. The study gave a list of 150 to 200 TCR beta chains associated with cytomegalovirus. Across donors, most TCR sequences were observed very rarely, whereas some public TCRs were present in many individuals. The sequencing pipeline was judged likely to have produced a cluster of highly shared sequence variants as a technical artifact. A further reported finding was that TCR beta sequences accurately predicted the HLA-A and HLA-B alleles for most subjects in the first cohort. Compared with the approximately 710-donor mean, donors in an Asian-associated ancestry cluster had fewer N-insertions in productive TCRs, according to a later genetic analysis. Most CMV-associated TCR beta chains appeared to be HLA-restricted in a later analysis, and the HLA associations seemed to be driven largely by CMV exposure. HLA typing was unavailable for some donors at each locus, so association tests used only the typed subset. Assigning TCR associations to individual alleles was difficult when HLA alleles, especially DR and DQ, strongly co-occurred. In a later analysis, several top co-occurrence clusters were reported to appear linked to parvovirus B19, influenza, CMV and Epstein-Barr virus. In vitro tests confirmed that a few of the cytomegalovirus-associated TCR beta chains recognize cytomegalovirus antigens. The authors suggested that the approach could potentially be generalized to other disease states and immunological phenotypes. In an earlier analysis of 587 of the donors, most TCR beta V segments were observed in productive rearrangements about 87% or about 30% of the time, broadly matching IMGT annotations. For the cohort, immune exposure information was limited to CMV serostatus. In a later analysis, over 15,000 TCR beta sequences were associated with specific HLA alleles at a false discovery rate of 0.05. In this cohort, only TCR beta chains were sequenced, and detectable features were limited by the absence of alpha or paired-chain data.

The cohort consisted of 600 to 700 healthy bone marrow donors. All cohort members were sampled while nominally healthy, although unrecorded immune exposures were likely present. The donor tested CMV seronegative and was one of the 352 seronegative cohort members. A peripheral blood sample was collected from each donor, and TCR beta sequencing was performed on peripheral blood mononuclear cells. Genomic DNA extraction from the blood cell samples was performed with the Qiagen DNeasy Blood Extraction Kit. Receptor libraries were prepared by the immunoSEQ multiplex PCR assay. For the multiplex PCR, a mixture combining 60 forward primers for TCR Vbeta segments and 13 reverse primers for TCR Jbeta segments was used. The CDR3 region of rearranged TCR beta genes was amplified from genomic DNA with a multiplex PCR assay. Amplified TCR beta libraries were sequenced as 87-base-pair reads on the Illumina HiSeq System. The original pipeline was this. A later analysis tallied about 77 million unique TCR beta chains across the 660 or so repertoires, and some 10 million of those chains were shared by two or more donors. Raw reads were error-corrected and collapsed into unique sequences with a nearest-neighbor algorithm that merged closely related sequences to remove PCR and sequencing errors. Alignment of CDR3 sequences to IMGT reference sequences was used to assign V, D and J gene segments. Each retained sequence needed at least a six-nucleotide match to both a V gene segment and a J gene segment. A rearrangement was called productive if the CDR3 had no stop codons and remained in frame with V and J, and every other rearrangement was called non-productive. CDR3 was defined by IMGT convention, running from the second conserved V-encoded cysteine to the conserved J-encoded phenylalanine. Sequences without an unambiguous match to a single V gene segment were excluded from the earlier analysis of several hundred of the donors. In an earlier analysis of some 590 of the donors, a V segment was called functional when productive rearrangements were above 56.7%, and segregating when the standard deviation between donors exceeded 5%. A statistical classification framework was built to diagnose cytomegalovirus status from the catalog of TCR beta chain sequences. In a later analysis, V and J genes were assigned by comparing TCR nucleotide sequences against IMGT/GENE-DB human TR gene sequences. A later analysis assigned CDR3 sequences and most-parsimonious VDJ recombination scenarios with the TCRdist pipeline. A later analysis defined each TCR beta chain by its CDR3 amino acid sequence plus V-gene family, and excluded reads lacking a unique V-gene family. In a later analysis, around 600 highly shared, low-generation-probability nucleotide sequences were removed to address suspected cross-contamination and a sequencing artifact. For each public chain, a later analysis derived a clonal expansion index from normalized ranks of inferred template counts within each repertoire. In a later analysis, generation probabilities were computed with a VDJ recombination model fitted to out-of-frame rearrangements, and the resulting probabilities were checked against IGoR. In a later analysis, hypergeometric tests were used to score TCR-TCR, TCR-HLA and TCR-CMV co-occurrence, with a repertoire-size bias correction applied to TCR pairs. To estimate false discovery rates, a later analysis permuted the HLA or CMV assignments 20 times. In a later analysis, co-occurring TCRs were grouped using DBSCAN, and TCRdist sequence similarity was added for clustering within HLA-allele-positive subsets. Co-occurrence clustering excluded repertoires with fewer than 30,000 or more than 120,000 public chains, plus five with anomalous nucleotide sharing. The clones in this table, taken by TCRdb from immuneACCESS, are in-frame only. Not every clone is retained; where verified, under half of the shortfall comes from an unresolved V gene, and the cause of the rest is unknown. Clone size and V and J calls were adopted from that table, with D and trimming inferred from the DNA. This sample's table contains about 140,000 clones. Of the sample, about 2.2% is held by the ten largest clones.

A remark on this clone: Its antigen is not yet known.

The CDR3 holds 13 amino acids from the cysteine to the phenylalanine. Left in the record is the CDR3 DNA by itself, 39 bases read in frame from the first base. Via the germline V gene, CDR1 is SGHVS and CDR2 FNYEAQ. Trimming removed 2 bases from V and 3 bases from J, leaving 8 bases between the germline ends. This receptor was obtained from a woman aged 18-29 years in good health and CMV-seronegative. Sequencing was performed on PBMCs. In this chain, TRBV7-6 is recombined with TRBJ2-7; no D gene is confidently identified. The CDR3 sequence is CASSLSSSYEQYF. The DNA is TGTGCCAGCAGCTTAAGTAGCAGCTACGAGCAGTACTTC.